These 18 T cell receptor beta chains share one sample of origin, sequenced in a study of beta chain features in type 1 diabetes. Every bit of the isolated RNA underwent reverse transcription, so sequencing read expressed TCRB transcripts. Using immunoSEQ multiplex PCR, the repertoire was profiled, and TCRdb retains in-frame clones only, with some absent. The table records a few hundred thousand clones, about 15% of them present only once. The sequencing input was naive CD4+ T cells from blood. The receptor source for this set is a man aged 25 to 40 in good health.

There are a few counts of this clone. This rearrangement joins TRBV7-6 to TRBJ2-7, with unresolved D. CDR1 is SGHVS and CDR2 is FNYEAQ in the germline V gene. V lost 5 bases, J lost 0 bases, and 11 bases lay in between. This CDR3 spans 14 amino acids. The CDR3 sequence is CASSQSVYSYEQYF. In DNA, the CDR3 is TGTGCCAGCAGCCAATCCGTCTACTCCTACGAGCAGTACTTC.

The sample holds a few counts of this clone. The chain recombines TRBV7-2 with TRBJ2-1, with D possibly being TRBD2 (5 bases). V was shortened by 2 bases and J by 8 bases, with 25 bases between the two germline ends. In germline, CDR1 is SGHTA, CDR2 FQGNSA. This CDR3 has 18 residues. The CDR3 DNA sequence: TGTGCCAGCAGCTTATCCACGGGGTGTTTGCCTTCGGGTTATGAGCAGTTCTTC. This codes for CASSLSTGCLPSGYEQFF.

This clone has more than one count but fewer than ten. V usage is TRBV7-9 and J usage is TRBJ1-4, with TRBD1 as a possible D gene (6 bases). The CDR3 totals 14 residues. Germline assignment: CDR1 SEHNR and CDR2 FQNEAQ (reference sequence). Trimming left V 5 bases short and J 8 bases short, with 15 bases between. The CDR3 bases are TGTGCCAGCAGCCGCACAGGGTCAAAGGAAAAACTGTTTTTT. Amino acids: CASSRTGSKEKLFF.

The chain employs TRBV14 and TRBJ2-2; 12 positions match TRBD2. V lost 5 bases to trimming and J lost 6 bases; unmatched junction nucleotides: 7. Germline V gene data show CDR1 as SGHDN and CDR2 as FVKESK. The CDR3 has 16 amino acids. CDR3 protein: CASSARLAGVAGELFF. As DNA, the CDR3 is TGTGCCAGCAGCGCTCGACTAGCGGGAGTGGCCGGGGAGCTGTTTTTT. The variable domain in full, with the rest retrieved from reference TRBV14 and TRBJ2-2, is EAGVTQFPSHSVIEKGQTVTLRCDPISGHDNLYWYRRVMGKEIKFLLHFVKESKQDESGMPNNRFLAERTGGTYSTLKVQPAELEDSGVYFCASSARLAGVAGELFFGEGSRLTVL.

This clone was counted a few times. The chain recombines TRBV5-6 with TRBJ2-6, with 7 bases matching TRBD1. CDR1 is SGHDT and CDR2 is YYEEEE in the germline V gene. Unmatched junction bases numbered 11, after V lost 7 bases and J lost 4 bases. The CDR3 runs 16 residues. This CDR3 is CASVPTGFSGANVLTF. The CDR3 DNA follows: TGTGCCAGCGTACCGACAGGGTTTTCCGGGGCCAACGTCCTGACTTTC.

This clone has only a few counts. The V call is TRBV18, the J call TRBJ2-5, with 10 bases matching TRBD2. Per germline, CDR1 KGHSH and CDR2 LQKENI. V dropped 2 bases and J dropped 1; count of bases not matched to a gene: 7. CDR3 length: 17 amino acids. CDR3 protein: CASSPMSSGGLQETQYF. The CDR3 bases are TGTGCCAGCTCACCAATGTCTAGCGGGGGCCTCCAAGAGACCCAGTACTTC.

This clone was observed a handful of times. V gene TRBV2 combines with J gene TRBJ1-1; no clear D gene. CDR3 length equals 16 residues. Germline CDR1 reads SNHLY; CDR2 reads FYNNEI. V shed 1 base and J shed 6 bases, with 18 bases lying between them. CDR3 in DNA: TGTGCCAGCAGTGAAGGTCCCCATTTGCGGGCTTCTGAAGCTTTCTTT. This gives the protein CASSEGPHLRASEAFF. Looking up the rest from reference TRBV2 and TRBJ1-1 gives the full variable domain: EPEVTQTPSHQVTQMGQEVILRCVPISNHLYFYWYRQILGQKVEFLVSFYNNEISEKSEIFDDQFSVERPDGSNFTLKIRSTKLEDSAMYFCASSEGPHLRASEAFFGQGTRLTVV.

This clone was seen more than once but under ten times. The chain carries TRBV7-2 and TRBJ2-4; 7 bases are a match to TRBD1. The CDR3 totals 16 residues. Germline CDR1 and CDR2: SGHTA and FQGNSA. V lost 4 bases to trimming and J lost 4 bases; unmatched junction nucleotides: 10. The CDR3 coding sequence is TGTGCCAGCAGCTCCAGTGAGACAGGGATAAAAAACATTCAGTACTTC. Translated, it gives CASSSSETGIKNIQYF.

The gene calls are TRBV25-1 and TRBJ1-1; D gene unclear. The CDR3 loop spans 14 amino acids. The germline V gene encodes CDR1 MGHDK and CDR2 SYGVNS. Between the trimmed V and J ends, which lost 7 bases and 6 bases, there was a span of 18 bases. The CDR3 sequence is CASTHGLASSEAFF. CDR3 DNA sequence: TGTGCCAGCACTCACGGTCTGGCCAGCTCTGAAGCTTTCTTT.

V gene TRBV9 combines with J gene TRBJ2-7; TRBD1 is a possible D gene (6 bases). This CDR3 region has 15 residues. The germline V gene encodes CDR1 SGDLS and CDR2 YYNGEE. Trimming stripped 0 bases from V and 2 bases from J, with 12 bases between. CDR3 residues: CASSVDGRGPYEQYF. CDR3 bases: TGTGCCAGCAGCGTAGATGGCAGGGGTCCCTACGAGCAGTACTTC.

V gene TRBV9 combines with J gene TRBJ2-1, with a possible D match to TRBD2 (6 bases). CDR1 is SGDLS and CDR2 is YYNGEE in the germline V gene. Trimming cost V 0 bases and J 6 bases, with 19 bases left between them. This CDR3 spans 17 amino acids. CDR3 nucleotide sequence: TGTGCCAGCAGCGTAGCTGGGGACCGTAGCGGTATCAATGAGCAGTTCTTC. The encoded protein is CASSVAGDRSGINEQFF.

This chain links TRBV7-9 with TRBJ2-7, with D perhaps matching TRBD2 (5 bases). CDR3 length: 12 residues. V lost 4 bases to trimming and J lost 6 bases, with 10 bases between them. Per germline, CDR1 SEHNR and CDR2 FQNEAQ (reference sequence). This chain's CDR3 is CASSSPGLEQYV. The CDR3 region has the DNA TGTGCCAGCAGCTCCCCAGGACTCGAGCAGTACGTC.

DNA for the CDR3: TGCAGTGCTGGCGGAAGCTATGGCTACACCTTC. This encodes CSAGGSYGYTF. The rearrangement links TRBV20-1 to TRBJ1-2; D unclear. The V end was cut by 5 bases, the J end by 4 bases, with 8 bases between. Germline assignment: CDR1 DFQATT and CDR2 SNEGSKA (reference sequence). The CDR3 totals 11 residues.

Only a few counts were recorded for this clone. The rearrangement uses TRBV18 and TRBJ2-1; D is unclear. The CDR3 spans 11 residues. The ends were cut back, 3 bases at V and 8 bases at J, with 5 bases in the middle. The germline V gene has CDR1 KGHSH and CDR2 LQKENI. CDR3 residues: CASSPTHEQFF. The CDR3 nucleotides are TGTGCCAGCTCACCGACCCATGAGCAGTTCTTC.

Concerning this clone: Other DNA sequences in the sample encode the same CDR3. J is TRBJ2-1 and V is TRBV9; a possible D gene is TRBD2 (7 bases). Trimming left V 2 bases short and J 0 bases short, with 12 bases between. This CDR3 comprises 16 residues. Germline V gene lookup returns CDR1 SGDLS and CDR2 YYNGEE. CDR3 region: CASSVGGGGSYNEQFF. The CDR3 DNA reads as TGTGCCAGCAGCGTGGGAGGGGGAGGCTCCTACAATGAGCAGTTCTTC.

This chain uses TRBV15 with TRBJ2-5; D is unresolved. In germline, CDR1 is LNHNV, CDR2 YYDKDF (reference sequence). Trimming removed 0 bases at V and 5 bases at J, with 7 bases between. The CDR3 runs to 13 residues. The CDR3 DNA reads TGTGCCACCAGCAGAGATTTCGGGGAGACCCAGTACTTC. Translating gives CATSRDFGETQYF. Complete variable domain (other parts from reference TRBV15 and TRBJ2-5): DAMVIQNPRYQVTQFGKPVTLSCSQTLNHNVMYWYQQKSSQAPKLLFHYYDKDFNNEADTPDNFQSRRPNTSFCFLDIRSPGLGDTAMYLCATSRDFGETQYFGPGTRLLVL.

This clone came up many times. The same CDR3 also results from other DNA sequences found in this sample. The chain carries TRBV7-2 and TRBJ2-7; D is uncertain. This CDR3 region has 12 residues. V lost 3 bases and J lost 0, with 3 bases in between. CDR1 SGHTA and CDR2 FQGNSA come from the germline V gene. The CDR3 loop is CASSLSSYEQYF. Written as DNA, the CDR3 is TGTGCCAGCAGCTTGAGCTCCTACGAGCAGTACTTC.

This clone was counted only a few times. J is TRBJ1-1 and V is TRBV29-1; TRBD1 might be the D (6 bases). Looked up from germline, CDR1 is SQVTM and CDR2 is ANQGSEA. This CDR3 contains 13 residues. The V gene lost 7 bases and the J gene lost 11 bases, with 23 bases spanning the gap. The CDR3 is CSAIVEIGTFAFF. CDR3 nucleotides: TGCAGCGCCATTGTAGAGATCGGGACATTCGCTTTCTTT.